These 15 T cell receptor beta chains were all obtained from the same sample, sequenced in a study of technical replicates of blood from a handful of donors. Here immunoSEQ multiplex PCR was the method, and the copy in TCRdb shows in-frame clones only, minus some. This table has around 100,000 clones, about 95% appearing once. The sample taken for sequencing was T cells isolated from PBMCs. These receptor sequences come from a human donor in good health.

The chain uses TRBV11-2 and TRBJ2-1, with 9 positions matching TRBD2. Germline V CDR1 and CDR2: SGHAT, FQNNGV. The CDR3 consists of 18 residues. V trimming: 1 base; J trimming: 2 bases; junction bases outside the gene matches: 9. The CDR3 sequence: CASSLAGLAGSTYNEQFF. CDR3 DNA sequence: TGTGCCAGCAGCTTAGCTGGGCTAGCGGGAAGTACCTACAATGAGCAGTTCTTC.

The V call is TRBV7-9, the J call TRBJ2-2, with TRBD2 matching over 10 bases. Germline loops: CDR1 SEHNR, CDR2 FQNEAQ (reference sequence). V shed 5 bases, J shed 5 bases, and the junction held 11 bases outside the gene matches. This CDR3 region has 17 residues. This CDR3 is CASSLNSGRARTGELFF. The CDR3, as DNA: TGTGCCAGCAGCCTTAACAGCGGGAGGGCAAGGACCGGGGAGCTGTTTTTT.

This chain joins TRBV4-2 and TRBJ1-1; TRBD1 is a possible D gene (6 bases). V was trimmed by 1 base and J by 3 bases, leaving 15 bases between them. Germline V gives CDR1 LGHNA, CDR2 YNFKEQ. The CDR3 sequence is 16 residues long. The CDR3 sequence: CASSQGQGLFDTEAFF. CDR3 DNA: TGTGCCAGCAGCCAAGGTCAGGGGCTTTTTGACACTGAAGCTTTCTTT.

The CDR3 loop is CASSFRDNSYEQYF. CDR3 in DNA: TGTGCCAGCAGCTTCCGGGACAACTCCTACGAGCAGTACTTC. The chain is built from TRBV5-6 and TRBJ2-7; TRBD1 is a possible D gene (6 bases). V shed 2 bases and J shed 0 bases, with 9 bases lying between them. Germline loops: CDR1 SGHDT, CDR2 YYEEEE. The CDR3 covers 14 residues. The full variable domain, completed using reference TRBV5-6 and TRBJ2-7, is DAGVTQSPTHLIKTRGQQVTLRCSPKSGHDTVSWYQQALGQGPQFIFQYYEEEERQRGNFPDRFSGHQFPNYSSELNVNALLLGDSALYLCASSFRDNSYEQYFGPGTRLTVT.

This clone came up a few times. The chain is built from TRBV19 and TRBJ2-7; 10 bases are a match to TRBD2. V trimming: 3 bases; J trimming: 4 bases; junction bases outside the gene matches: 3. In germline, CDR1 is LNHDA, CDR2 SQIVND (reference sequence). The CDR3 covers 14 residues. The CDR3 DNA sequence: TGTGCCAGTAGTATTACTAGCGGGGTTTACGAGCAGTACTTC. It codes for CASSITSGVYEQYF.

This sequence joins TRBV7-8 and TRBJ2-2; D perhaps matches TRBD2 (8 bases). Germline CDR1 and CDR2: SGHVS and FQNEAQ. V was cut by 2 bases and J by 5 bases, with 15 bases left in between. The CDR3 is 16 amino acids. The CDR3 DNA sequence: TGTGCCAGCAGCTTAACAGGGGCGGGAGGAACCGGGGAGCTGTTTTTT. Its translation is CASSLTGAGGTGELFF. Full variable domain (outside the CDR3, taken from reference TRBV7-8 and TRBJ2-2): GAGVSQSPRYKVAKRGQDVALRCDPISGHVSLFWYQQALGQGPEFLTYFQNEAQLDKSGLPSDRFFAERPEGSVSTLKIQRTQQEDSAVYLCASSLTGAGGTGELFFGEGSRLTVL.

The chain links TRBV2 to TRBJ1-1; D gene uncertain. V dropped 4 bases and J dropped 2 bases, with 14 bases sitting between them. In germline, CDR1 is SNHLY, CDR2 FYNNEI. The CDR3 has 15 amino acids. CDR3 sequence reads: CASSGQQNFNTEAFF. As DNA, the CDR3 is TGTGCCAGCAGTGGTCAACAAAATTTTAACACTGAAGCTTTCTTT. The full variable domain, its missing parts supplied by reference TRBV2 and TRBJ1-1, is EPEVTQTPSHQVTQMGQEVILRCVPISNHLYFYWYRQILGQKVEFLVSFYNNEISEKSEIFDDQFSVERPDGSNFTLKIRSTKLEDSAMYFCASSGQQNFNTEAFFGQGTRLTVV.

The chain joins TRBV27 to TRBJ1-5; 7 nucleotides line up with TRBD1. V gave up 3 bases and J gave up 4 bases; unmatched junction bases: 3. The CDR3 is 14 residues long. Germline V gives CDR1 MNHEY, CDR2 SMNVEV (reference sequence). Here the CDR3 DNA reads TGTGCCAGCAGTTTCCGGGACAGAAATCAGCCCCAGCATTTT. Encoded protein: CASSFRDRNQPQHF.

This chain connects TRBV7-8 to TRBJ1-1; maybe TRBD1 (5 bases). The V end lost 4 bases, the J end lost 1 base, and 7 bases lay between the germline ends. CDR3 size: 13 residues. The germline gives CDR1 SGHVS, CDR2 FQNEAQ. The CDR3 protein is CASSSGGNTEAFF. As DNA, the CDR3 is TGTGCCAGCAGCTCCGGGGGGAACACTGAAGCTTTCTTT.

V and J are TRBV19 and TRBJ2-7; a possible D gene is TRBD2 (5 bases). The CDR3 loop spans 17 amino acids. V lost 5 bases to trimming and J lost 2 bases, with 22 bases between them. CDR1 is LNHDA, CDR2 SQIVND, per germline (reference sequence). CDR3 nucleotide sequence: TGTGCCAGTAGTTCCTATGACGGCGAGGGCTTAGCCTACGAGCAGTACTTC. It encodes CASSSYDGEGLAYEQYF.

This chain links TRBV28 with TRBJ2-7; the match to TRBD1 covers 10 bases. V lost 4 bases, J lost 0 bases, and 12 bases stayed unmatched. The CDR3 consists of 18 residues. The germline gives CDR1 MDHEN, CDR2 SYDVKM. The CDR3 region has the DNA TGTGCCAGCAGTTCCCTCCCCTGGGGACAGGGGATCTCCTACGAGCAGTACTTC. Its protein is CASSSLPWGQGISYEQYF.

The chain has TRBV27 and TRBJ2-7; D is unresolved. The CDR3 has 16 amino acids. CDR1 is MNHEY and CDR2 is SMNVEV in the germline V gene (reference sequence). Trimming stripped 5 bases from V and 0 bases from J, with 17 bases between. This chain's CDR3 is CASSPTHEYSSYEQYF. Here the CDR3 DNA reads TGTGCCAGCAGTCCCACCCATGAGTACAGCTCCTACGAGCAGTACTTC.

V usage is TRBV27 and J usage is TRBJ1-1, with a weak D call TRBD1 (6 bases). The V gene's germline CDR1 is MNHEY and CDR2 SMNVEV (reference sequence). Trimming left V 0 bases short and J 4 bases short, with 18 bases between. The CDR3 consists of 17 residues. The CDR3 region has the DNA TGTGCCAGCAGTTTATCGGGGGCAGCTACTTACCCCACTGAAGCTTTCTTT. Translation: CASSLSGAATYPTEAFF.

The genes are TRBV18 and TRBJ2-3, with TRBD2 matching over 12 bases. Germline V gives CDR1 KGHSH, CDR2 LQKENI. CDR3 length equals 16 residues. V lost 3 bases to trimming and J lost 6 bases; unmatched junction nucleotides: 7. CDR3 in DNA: TGTGCCAGCTCACCCCCTCCTAGCGGGAGGGCCGATACGCAGTATTTT. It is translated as CASSPPPSGRADTQYF.

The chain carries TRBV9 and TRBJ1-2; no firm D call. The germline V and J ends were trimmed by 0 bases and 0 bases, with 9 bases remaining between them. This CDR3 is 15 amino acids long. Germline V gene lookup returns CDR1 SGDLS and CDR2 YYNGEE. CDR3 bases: TGTGCCAGCAGCGTAGATGAGGTTACTAACTATGGCTACACCTTC. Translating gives CASSVDEVTNYGYTF. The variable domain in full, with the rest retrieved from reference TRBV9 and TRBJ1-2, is DSGVTQTPKHLITATGQRVTLRCSPRSGDLSVYWYQQSLDQGLQFLIQYYNGEERAKGNILERFSAQQFPDLHSELNLSSLELGDSALYFCASSVDEVTNYGYTFGSGTRLTVV.